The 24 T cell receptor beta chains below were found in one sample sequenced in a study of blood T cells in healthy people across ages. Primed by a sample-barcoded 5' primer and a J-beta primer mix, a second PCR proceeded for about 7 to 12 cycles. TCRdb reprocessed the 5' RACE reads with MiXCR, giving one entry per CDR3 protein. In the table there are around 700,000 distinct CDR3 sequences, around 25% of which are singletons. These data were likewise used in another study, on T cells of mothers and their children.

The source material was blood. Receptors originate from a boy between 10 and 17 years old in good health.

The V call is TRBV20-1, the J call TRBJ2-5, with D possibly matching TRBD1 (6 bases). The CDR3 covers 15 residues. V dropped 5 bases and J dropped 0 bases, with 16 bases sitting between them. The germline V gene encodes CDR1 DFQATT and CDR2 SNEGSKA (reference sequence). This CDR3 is CSAGRTDMYQETQYF. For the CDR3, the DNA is TGCAGTGCTGGTAGGACAGACATGTACCAAGAGACCCAGTACTTC.

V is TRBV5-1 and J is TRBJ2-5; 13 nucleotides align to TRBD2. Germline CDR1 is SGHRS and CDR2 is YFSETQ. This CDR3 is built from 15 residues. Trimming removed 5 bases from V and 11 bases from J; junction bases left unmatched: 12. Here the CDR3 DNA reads TGCGCCAGCAGACCCGGGACTAGCGGGGATTATGAGCAGTACTTC. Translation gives CASRPGTSGDYEQYF.

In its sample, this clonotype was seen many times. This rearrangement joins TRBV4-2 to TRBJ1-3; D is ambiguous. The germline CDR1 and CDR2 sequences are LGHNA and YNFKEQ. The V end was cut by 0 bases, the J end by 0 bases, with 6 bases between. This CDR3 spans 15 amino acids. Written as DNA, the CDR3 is TGTGCCAGCAGCCAAGATGAAGGCTCTGGAAACACCATATATTTT. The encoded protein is CASSQDEGSGNTIYF.

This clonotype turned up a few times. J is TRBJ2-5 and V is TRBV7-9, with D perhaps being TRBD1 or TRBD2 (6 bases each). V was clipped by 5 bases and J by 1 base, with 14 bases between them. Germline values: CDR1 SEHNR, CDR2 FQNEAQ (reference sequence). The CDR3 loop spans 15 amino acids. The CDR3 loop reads CASSLIGGGQETQYF. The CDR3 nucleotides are TGTGCCAGCAGCCTTATCGGGGGCGGCCAAGAGACCCAGTACTTC.

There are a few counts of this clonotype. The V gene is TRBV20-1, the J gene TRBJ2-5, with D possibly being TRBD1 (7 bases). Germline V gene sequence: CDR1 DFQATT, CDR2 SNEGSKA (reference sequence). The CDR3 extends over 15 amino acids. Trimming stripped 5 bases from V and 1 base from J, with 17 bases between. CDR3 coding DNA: TGCAGTGCTGTAAGGGTGGAGGGGGCCCAAGAGACCCAGTACTTC. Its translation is CSAVRVEGAQETQYF.

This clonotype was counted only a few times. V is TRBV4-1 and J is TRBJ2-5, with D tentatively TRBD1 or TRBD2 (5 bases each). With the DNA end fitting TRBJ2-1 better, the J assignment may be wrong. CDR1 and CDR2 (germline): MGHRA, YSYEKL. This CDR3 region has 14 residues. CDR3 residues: CASSPRDGHNEQFF. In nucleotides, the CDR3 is TGCGCCAGCAGCCCCAGGGACGGACACAATGAGCAGTTCTTC.

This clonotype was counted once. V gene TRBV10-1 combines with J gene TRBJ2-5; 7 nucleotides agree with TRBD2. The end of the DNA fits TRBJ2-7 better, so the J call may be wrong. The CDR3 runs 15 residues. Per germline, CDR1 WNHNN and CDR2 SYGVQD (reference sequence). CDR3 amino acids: CASSESGGEVYEQYF. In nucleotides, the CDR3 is TGCGCCAGCAGTGAAAGTGGGGGGGAAGTCTACGAGCAGTACTTC.

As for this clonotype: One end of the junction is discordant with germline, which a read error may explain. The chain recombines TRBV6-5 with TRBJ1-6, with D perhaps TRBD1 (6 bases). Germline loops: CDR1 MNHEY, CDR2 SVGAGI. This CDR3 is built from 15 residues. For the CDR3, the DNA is TGTGCCAGCAGTTACTCGCAGGGGACTAATTCACCCCTTCACTTT. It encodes CASSYSQGTNSPLHF.

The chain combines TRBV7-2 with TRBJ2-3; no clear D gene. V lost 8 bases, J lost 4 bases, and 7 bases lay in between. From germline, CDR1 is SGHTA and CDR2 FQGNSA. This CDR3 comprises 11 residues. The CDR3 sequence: CASAESDTQYF. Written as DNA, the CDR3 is TGTGCCAGCGCGGAGTCAGATACGCAGTATTTT.

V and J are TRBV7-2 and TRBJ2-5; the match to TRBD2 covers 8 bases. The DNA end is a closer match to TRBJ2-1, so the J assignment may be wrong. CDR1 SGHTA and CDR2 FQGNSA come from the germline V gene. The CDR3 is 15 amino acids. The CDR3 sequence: CASSLAGSGGSEQFF. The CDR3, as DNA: TGTGCCAGCAGCTTAGCGGGCAGCGGGGGCAGTGAGCAGTTCTTC.

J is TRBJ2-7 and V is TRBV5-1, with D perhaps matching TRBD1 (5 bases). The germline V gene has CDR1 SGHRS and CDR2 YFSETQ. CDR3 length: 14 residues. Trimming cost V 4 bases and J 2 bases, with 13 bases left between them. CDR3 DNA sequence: TGCGCCAGCAGCCTACCCGACAGTACCTACGAGCAGTACTTC. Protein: CASSLPDSTYEQYF.

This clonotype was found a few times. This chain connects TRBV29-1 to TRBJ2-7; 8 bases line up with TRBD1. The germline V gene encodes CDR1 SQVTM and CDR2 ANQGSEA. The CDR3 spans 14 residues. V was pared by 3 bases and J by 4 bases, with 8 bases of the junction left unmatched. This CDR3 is CSVDEQGEEYEQYF. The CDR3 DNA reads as TGCAGCGTTGATGAACAGGGGGAGGAGTACGAGCAGTACTTC.

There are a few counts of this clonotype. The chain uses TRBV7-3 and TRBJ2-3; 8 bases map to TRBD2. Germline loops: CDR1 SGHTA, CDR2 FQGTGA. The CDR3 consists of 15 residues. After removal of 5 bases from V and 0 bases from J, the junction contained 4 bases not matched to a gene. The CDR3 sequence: CASSQLAVSTDTQYF. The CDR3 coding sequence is TGTGCCAGCAGCCAACTAGCGGTGAGCACAGATACGCAGTATTTT.

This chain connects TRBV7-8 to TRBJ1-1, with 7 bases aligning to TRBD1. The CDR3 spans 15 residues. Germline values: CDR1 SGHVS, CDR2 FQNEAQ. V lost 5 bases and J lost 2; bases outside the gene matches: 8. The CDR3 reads CASSIQTGRNTEAFF. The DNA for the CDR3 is TGTGCCAGCAGCATCCAGACAGGGAGAAACACTGAAGCTTTCTTT.

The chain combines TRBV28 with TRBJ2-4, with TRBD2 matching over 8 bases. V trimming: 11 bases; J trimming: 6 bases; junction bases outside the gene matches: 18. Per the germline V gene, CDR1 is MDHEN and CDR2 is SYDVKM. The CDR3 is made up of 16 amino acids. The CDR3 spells CASQGASGRGGNIQYF. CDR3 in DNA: TGTGCCTCCCAAGGAGCCAGCGGGAGAGGGGGAAACATTCAGTACTTC.

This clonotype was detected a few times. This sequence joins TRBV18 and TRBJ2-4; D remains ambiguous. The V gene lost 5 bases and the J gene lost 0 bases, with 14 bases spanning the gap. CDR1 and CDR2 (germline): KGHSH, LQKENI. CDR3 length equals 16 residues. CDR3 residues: CASSKIQDLAKNIQYF. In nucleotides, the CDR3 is TGTGCCAGCTCAAAGATCCAGGACCTAGCCAAAAACATTCAGTACTTC. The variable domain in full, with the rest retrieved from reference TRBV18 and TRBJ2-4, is NAGVMQNPRHLVRRRGQEARLRCSPMKGHSHVYWYRQLPEEGLKFMVYLQKENIIDESGMPKERFSAEFPKEGPSILRIQQVVRGDSAAYFCASSKIQDLAKNIQYFGAGTRLSVL.

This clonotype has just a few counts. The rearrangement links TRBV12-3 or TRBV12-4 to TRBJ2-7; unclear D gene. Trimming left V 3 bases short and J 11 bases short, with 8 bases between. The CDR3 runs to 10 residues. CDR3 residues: CASSFSVEYF. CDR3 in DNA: TGTGCCAGCAGTTTCTCCGTGGAGTACTTC.

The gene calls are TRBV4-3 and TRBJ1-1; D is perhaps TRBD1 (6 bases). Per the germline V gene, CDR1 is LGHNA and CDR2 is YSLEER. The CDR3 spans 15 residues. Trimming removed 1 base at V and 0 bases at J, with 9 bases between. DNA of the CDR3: TGCGCCAGCAGCCAAGGGACAGCAATGAACACTGAAGCTTTCTTT. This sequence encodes CASSQGTAMNTEAFF.

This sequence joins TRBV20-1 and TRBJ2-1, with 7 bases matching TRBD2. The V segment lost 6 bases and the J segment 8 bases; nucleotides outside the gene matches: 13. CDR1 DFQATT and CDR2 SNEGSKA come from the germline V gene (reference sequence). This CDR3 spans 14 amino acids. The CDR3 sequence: CSANPKAGLDEQFF. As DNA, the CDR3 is TGCAGTGCAAATCCCAAAGCGGGGTTGGATGAGCAGTTCTTC.

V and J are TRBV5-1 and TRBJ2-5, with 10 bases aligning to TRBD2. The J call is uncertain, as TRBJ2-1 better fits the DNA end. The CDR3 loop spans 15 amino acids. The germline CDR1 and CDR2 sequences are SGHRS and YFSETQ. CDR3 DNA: TGCGCCAGCAGCTTGTTGTCTAGCGGGAGCTATGAGCAGTTCTTC. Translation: CASSLLSSGSYEQFF.

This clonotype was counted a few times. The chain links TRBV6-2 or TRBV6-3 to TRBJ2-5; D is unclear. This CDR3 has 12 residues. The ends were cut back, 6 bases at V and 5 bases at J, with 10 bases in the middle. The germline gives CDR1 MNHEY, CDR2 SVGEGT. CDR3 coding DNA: TGTGCCAGCAGCCCCCAGCTTGAGACCCAGTACTTC. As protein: CASSPQLETQYF.

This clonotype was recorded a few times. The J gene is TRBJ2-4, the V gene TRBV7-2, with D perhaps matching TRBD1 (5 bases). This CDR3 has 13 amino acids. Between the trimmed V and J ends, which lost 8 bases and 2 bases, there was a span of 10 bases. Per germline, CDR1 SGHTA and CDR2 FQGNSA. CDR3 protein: CASRRASKNIQYF. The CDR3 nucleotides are TGTGCCAGCCGCAGGGCATCCAAAAACATTCAGTACTTC.

The CDR3 spells CASSFMDGTVRVGSSGANVLTF. CDR3 coding DNA: TGTGCCAGCAGTTTTATGGACGGGACAGTCAGGGTAGGGTCCTCTGGGGCCAACGTCCTGACTTTC. This sequence joins TRBV28 and TRBJ2-6; 7 bases match TRBD1. CDR1 and CDR2 from the germline V gene are MDHEN and SYDVKM. The CDR3 consists of 22 residues. Trimming took 3 bases from V and 0 from J; bases not matched to a gene: 20.

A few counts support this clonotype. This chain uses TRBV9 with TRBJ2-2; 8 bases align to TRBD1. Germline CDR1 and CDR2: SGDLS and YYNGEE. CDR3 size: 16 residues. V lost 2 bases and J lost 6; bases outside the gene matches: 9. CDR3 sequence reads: CASSVEGQGWPGELFF. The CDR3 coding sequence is TGTGCCAGCAGCGTTGAAGGACAGGGCTGGCCCGGGGAGCTGTTTTTT.